The rows below give T cell receptor beta chains drawn from one sample of a study of glioma-infiltrating T cells. TCRdb ran MiXCR on the multiplex PCR reads and lists one entry per CDR3 protein. The table includes more than 350,000 distinct CDR3 sequences, more than 35% detected once. The material sequenced was glioma tissue, nonneoplastic brain tissue, or PBMCs (not recorded which). The receptors here all came from a human donor with low-grade glioma or glioblastoma, undergoing nonglioma brain surgery, or in good health (not recorded which). Each CDR3 is given with its conserved first and last residue. D genes are given only for firm matches. Expanded clones are given a class, and other clones once, few, many or no size at all.

abundance	v_gene	d_gene	j_gene	CDR3nt	CDR3aa
NA	TRBV27	NA	TRBJ2-1	TGTGCCAGCAGTTTATTAACTAGTGGTGACAATGAGCAGTCCTTC	CASSLLTSGDNEQSF
few	TRBV10-3	TRBD2	TRBJ2-7	TGTGCCATCAGTGAAGGACTAGCGGGAAACTACGAGCAGTACTTC	CAISEGLAGNYEQYF
few	TRBV7-2	NA	TRBJ1-5	TGTGCCAGCAGCTTAGCAGGGGGAGGAGGGCAGCCCCAGCATTTT	CASSLAGGGGQPQHF
few	TRBV28	TRBD2	TRBJ2-7	TGTGCCAGCAGCCTACCACTAGCGGGCCGGGAGCAGTACTTC	CASSLPLAGREQYF
few	TRBV4-1	NA	TRBJ2-1	TGCGCCACCGCTGTAGCGTCGTCCTACAATGAGCAGTTCTTC	CATAVASSYNEQFF
few	TRBV28	NA	TRBJ1-1	TGTGCCAGCAGGCCACCCCTGGACCGTGAAGCTTTCTTT	CASRPPLDREAFF
NA	TRBV12-3/TRBV12-4	NA	TRBJ1-2	TGTGCCAGCAACCTGCGGGGAAACTATGGCTACACCTTC	CASNLRGNYGYTF
many	TRBV6-2/TRBV6-3	NA	TRBJ1-1	TGTGCCAGCAGTTACTCGGTGAACACTGAAGCTTTCTTT	CASSYSVNTEAFF
many	TRBV25-1	NA	TRBJ1-2	TGTGCCAGCAGTATCCAGGGCCAGACCTATGGCTACACCTTC	CASSIQGQTYGYTF
many	TRBV6-1	NA	TRBJ1-1	TGTGCCAGCAGCCTCAGGATCATGAACACTGAAGCTTTCTTT	CASSLRIMNTEAFF
few	TRBV12-3/TRBV12-4	NA	TRBJ2-7	TGTGCCAGCAGTTTATCCGTTCATGCGGGCGGCGAGCAGTACTTC	CASSLSVHAGGEQYF
few	TRBV15	TRBD2	TRBJ2-5	TGTGCCACCAGCGCCCGACTAGCGGGAGGAGAGACCCAGTACTTC	CATSARLAGGETQYF
NA	TRBV20-1	TRBD2	TRBJ2-7	TGCAGTGCTAGAAACCCGACTAGCGGGGGACCCTACGAGCAGTACTTC	CSARNPTSGGPYEQYF
NA	TRBV20-1	TRBD2	TRBJ2-1	TGCAGTGCTCCCGGGACTAGCGGGAGGTATCGCAATGAGCAGTTCTTC	CSAPGTSGRYRNEQFF
few	TRBV2	NA	TRBJ2-7	TGTGCCAGCAGTGGGATAGGGTCGAGCTCCTACGAGCAGTACTTC	CASSGIGSSSYEQYF
NA	TRBV18	TRBD1	TRBJ2-7	TGTGCCAGCTCACAGGGACAGACAGGGACCTACGAGCAGTACTTC	CASSQGQTGTYEQYF
many	TRBV15	NA	TRBJ1-1	TGTGCCACCAGCAGAGAGAGCAGTTCTGAAGCTTTCTTT	CATSRESSSEAFF
NA	TRBV27	TRBD1	TRBJ1-6	TGTGCCAGCAGCCTGACAGGGGGCGCCGAGAATTCACCCCTCCACTTT	CASSLTGGAENSPLHF
many	TRBV7-2	TRBD2	TRBJ2-3	TGTGCCAGCGAGGAGCGGGAGGGGTCAGATACGCAGTATTTT	CASEEREGSDTQYF
NA	TRBV29-1	TRBD2	TRBJ2-2	TGCAGCGTTAAGAGCCCAAGCGGGACGAACACCGGGGAGCTGTTTTTT	CSVKSPSGTNTGELFF
few	TRBV18	TRBD2	TRBJ2-1	TGTGCCAGCTCACTGGGACTAGCGGGCCCGAAGGCCTACAATGAGCAGTTCTTC	CASSLGLAGPKAYNEQFF
few	TRBV3-1	NA	TRBJ2-3	TGTGCCAGCAGCCAAAGACCAGCCACAGATACGCAGTATTTT	CASSQRPATDTQYF
NA	TRBV27	NA	TRBJ2-6	TGTGCCAGCAGTTTAGCTGGGACACTCGGGTTCTCTGGGGCCAACGTCCTGACTTTC	CASSLAGTLGFSGANVLTF
once	TRBV5-4	NA	TRBJ2-5	TGTGCCAGCAGCCGTAGGACCGAGACCCAGTACTTC	CASSRRTETQYF
many	TRBV6-6	NA	TRBJ2-5	TGTGCCAGCAGTTACGGCACGGCGGCGGAGACCCAGTACTTC	CASSYGTAAETQYF
many	TRBV6-1	TRBD1	TRBJ2-2	TGTGCCAGCAGCCCCAGGACAGGGACGAACACCGGGGAGCTGTTTTTT	CASSPRTGTNTGELFF
NA	TRBV3-1	TRBD2	TRBJ2-1	TGTGCCAGCAGCGCGGGACTAACCAATGAGCAGTTCTTC	CASSAGLTNEQFF
NA	TRBV7-6	NA	TRBJ2-5	TGTGCCAGCAGCTTAGGTCTGTCATACCAAGAGACCCAGTACTTC	CASSLGLSYQETQYF
few	TRBV20-1	TRBD2	TRBJ2-3	TGCAGTGCCAAAAAGGCTAGCGGGCCTAGCACAGATACGCAGTATTTT	CSAKKASGPSTDTQYF
many	TRBV6-6	NA	TRBJ1-1	TGTGCCAGCAGTTACACTCACCGAGACACTGAAGCTTTCTTT	CASSYTHRDTEAFF
NA	TRBV4-3	NA	TRBJ1-2	TGCGCCAGCAGTCAGGACAGTACCTCCGGGGGCTACACCTTC	CASSQDSTSGGYTF
many	TRBV7-2	TRBD1	TRBJ2-1	TGTGCCAGCAGCACGGGACAGATGGATGAGCAGTTCTTC	CASSTGQMDEQFF
many	TRBV20-1	TRBD1	TRBJ2-1	TGCAGTGGCTCCGGGACAGAGGACGTCCCCTACAATGAGCAGTTCTTC	CSGSGTEDVPYNEQFF
few	TRBV7-6	NA	TRBJ2-5	TGTGCCAGCAGCCCCGTAGGCAGGGGCAAGCAGACCCAGTACTTC	CASSPVGRGKQTQYF
many	TRBV20-1	TRBD2	TRBJ2-3	TGCAGTGCTACCGAAGGCGGGAGTCTAGATACGCAGTATTTT	CSATEGGSLDTQYF
few	TRBV6-2/TRBV6-3	NA	TRBJ2-1	TGTGCCAGCCACGGGACATCCTACAATGAGCAGTTCTTC	CASHGTSYNEQFF
few	TRBV27	TRBD1	TRBJ2-2	TGTGCCAGCAGTTTATTGGGACAGGGGAAGGCCGGGGAGCTGTTTTTT	CASSLLGQGKAGELFF
once	TRBV27	NA	TRBJ2-7	TGTGCCAGCAGTCCCCTGAGTAGCGGGACAGGGAGCTCCTACGAGCAGTACTTC	CASSPLSSGTGSSYEQYF
many	TRBV20-1	TRBD2	TRBJ2-2	TGCAGTGCTTCTCGACTAGCTACCACCGGGGAGCTGTTTTTT	CSASRLATTGELFF
NA	TRBV7-2	NA	TRBJ2-3	TGTGCCACTCGGGGGCCCGATGAGTATTTT	CATRGPDEYF
few	TRBV19	TRBD2	TRBJ2-1	TGTGCCAGTAGTATATATGCTAGCGGGAGCTCCTACAATGAGCAGTTCTTC	CASSIYASGSSYNEQFF
many	TRBV27	NA	TRBJ2-3	TGTGCCAGCAGTTTCCTCTTTCAGGGGTCCACTAGCACAGATACGCAGTATTTT	CASSFLFQGSTSTDTQYF
NA	TRBV3-1	NA	TRBJ2-3	TGTGCCAGCAGCCCCCGGGGAGGCACAGATACGCAGTATTTT	CASSPRGGTDTQYF
many	TRBV6-1	NA	TRBJ1-2	TGTGCCAGCAGTCATCAAGTCAGGTCGAACTATGGCTACACCTTC	CASSHQVRSNYGYTF
NA	TRBV12-3/TRBV12-4	NA	TRBJ2-3	TGTGCCAGCAGTTTTAGTACAACTAGCACAGATACGCAGTATTTT	CASSFSTTSTDTQYF
many	TRBV27	NA	TRBJ1-2	TGTGCCAGCAGTCCATCACGGGGTAATGGCTACACCTTC	CASSPSRGNGYTF
NA	TRBV29-1	TRBD1	TRBJ1-5	TGCAGCGTTCGACAGGGGGATGATCAGCCCCAGCATTTT	CSVRQGDDQPQHF
NA	TRBV13	NA	TRBJ2-5	TGTGCCAGCAGCTCCGCTAACTATCCGGGGGACACCCAAGAGACCCAGTACTTC	CASSSANYPGDTQETQYF
NA	TRBV20-1	TRBD2	TRBJ2-1	TGCAGTTCCTTTGGGACTAGCGGACCGAATGAGCAGTTCTTC	CSSFGTSGPNEQFF
NA	TRBV27	NA	TRBJ2-7	TGTGCCAGCACCACTGGGGGCCACGAGCAGTACTTC	CASTTGGHEQYF
many	TRBV28	TRBD2	TRBJ2-1	TGTGCCAGCATTAACGCCGGGACTAGCGTGGAGCAGTTCTTC	CASINAGTSVEQFF